The 8 T cell receptor beta chains below were found in one sample sequenced in a study of T cell responses to AZD1222 COVID-19 vaccine. The table came from immunoSEQ multiplex PCR; TCRdb's copy has only in-frame clones and leaves some out. In the table there are about 73,000 clones, approximately 88% of which are singletons. The specimen comprised peripheral blood, sampled on day 0 of AZD1222 vaccination. Receptors originate from an adult in good health.

The chain uses TRBV7-3 and TRBJ1-2; TRBD1 matches 7 bases. This CDR3 has 15 amino acids. Germline lookup yields CDR1 SGHTA and CDR2 FQGTGA. The V and J ends lost 3 bases and 5 bases, in that order; junction bases with no gene match: 9. The CDR3: CASSFGPGTAYGYTF. CDR3 coding DNA: TGTGCCAGCAGCTTCGGACCCGGGACAGCTTATGGCTACACCTTC.

The CDR3 spells CASSVGSYNEQFF. As DNA, the CDR3 is TGTGCCAGCAGCGTAGGGAGTTACAATGAGCAGTTCTTC. The rearrangement links TRBV9 to TRBJ2-1, with D unresolved. This CDR3 is built from 13 residues. Germline V gene lookup returns CDR1 SGDLS and CDR2 YYNGEE. Trimming stripped 0 bases from V and 4 bases from J, with 5 bases between.

This chain uses TRBV4-1 with TRBJ2-1, with D possibly called TRBD1 or TRBD2 (5 bases each). The CDR3 totals 14 residues. V shed 2 bases and J shed 6 bases, with 11 bases lying between them. Per germline, CDR1 MGHRA and CDR2 YSYEKL. The CDR3 region has the DNA TGCGCCAGCAGCCAACAAGGGGACCTCAATGAGCAGTTCTTC. It codes for CASSQQGDLNEQFF.

This clone has just one count. This rearrangement joins TRBV11-3 to TRBJ2-7; TRBD2 matches 10 bases. The V gene's germline CDR1 is SGHNT and CDR2 YENEEA. With 5 bases clipped from V and 5 bases from J, the junction kept 9 bases outside the gene matches. The CDR3 loop spans 15 amino acids. The CDR3: CASSPGLAGADEQYF. DNA of the CDR3: TGTGCCAGCAGCCCCGGGCTAGCGGGAGCTGACGAGCAGTACTTC. Full variable domain (missing parts from reference TRBV11-3 and TRBJ2-7): EAGVVQSPRYKIIEKKQPVAFWCNPISGHNTLYWYLQNLGQGPELLIRYENEEAVDDSQLPKDRFSAERLKGVDSTLKIQPAELGDSAVYLCASSPGLAGADEQYFGPGTRLTVT.

The rearrangement links TRBV6-1 to TRBJ1-5, with 10 positions matching TRBD1. The CDR3 is 18 residues long. Germline CDR1 and CDR2: MNHNS and SASEGT. Unmatched junction bases numbered 14, after V lost 2 bases and J lost 7 bases. The CDR3 loop reads CASSEFIHPGQGHQPQHF. DNA of the CDR3: TGTGCCAGCAGTGAATTCATACACCCGGGACAGGGGCACCAGCCCCAGCATTTT.

The chain couples TRBV7-7 to TRBJ2-1, with TRBD2 matching 9 bases. This CDR3 is 15 amino acids long. Germline CDR1 reads SSHAT; CDR2 reads FNYEAQ (reference sequence). V lost 3 bases to trimming and J lost 6 bases; unmatched junction nucleotides: 6. Written as DNA, the CDR3 is TGTGCCAGCAGCTTTGGGCTAGCGGGAACCAATGAGCAGTTCTTC. It is translated as CASSFGLAGTNEQFF.

The chain recombines TRBV7-5 with TRBJ1-5; the table's D call TRBD1 went unverified against the DNA. TRBV7-5 is a pseudogene locus. The CDR3 sequence is 16 residues long. CDR3 loop: CVRRWRVRQGAQPQHF. The CDR3 DNA reads as TGTGTCAGAAGATGGCGAGTGCGACAGGGTGCGCAGCCCCAGCATTTT.

The chain is built from TRBV9 and TRBJ2-7, with 9 positions matching TRBD2. The ends lost 3 bases at V and 1 base at J; junction bases unmatched: 17. Germline CDR1 and CDR2: SGDLS and YYNGEE. This CDR3 spans 19 amino acids. The CDR3 DNA reads as TGTGCCAGCAGCGCCAGTCTATCATTAGCGGGAGCGGAGTCCTACGAGCAGTACTTC. As protein: CASSASLSLAGAESYEQYF.